This note documents a single T cell receptor (beta chain) sequence. This specimen belongs to a study of blood T cell repertoires in COVID-19. TCRdb keeps only in-frame clones here, not all; method: immunoSEQ multiplex PCR. The repertoire includes about 140,000 clones, 80% to 85% of them detected once, and 5.2% sits in the top ten. The ends were cut back, 0 bases at V and 6 bases at J, with 19 bases in the middle. The CDR3 totals 17 residues. This receptor was taken from an older man who had been exposed to COVID-19. This chain connects TRBV23-1 to TRBJ2-3; D is perhaps TRBD2 (6 bases). TRBV23-1 is noted as an ORF with a role that remains uncertain. Sequenced material: PBMCs or T cells enriched from blood (not recorded which). The CDR3 loop reads CASSQSNPVLAADTQYF. The CDR3 DNA reads TGCGCCAGCAGTCAATCGAACCCCGTACTAGCAGCCGATACGCAGTATTTT.